This TCR beta chain is from a study of blood T cell repertoires in COVID-19. Background on the study: Donors in the United States, Italy and Spain gave samples during acute or convalescent COVID-19. Sources were T cells, B-cell-depleted T cells, or PBMCs; the material itself was cDNA or gDNA.

CDR3 length equals 15 residues. Between the trimmed V and J ends, which lost 5 bases and 8 bases, there was a span of 19 bases. In germline, CDR1 is SGHAT, CDR2 FQNNGV. In the authors' methods: Nucleated cell counts were estimated from reference gene primer amplification. The assay was immunoSEQ multiplex PCR, and TCRdb's table has in-frame clones only and misses some. The DNA gave D and trimming, while V, J and clone size come from that table. The table has roughly 190,000 clones, 70% to 90% seen once. The sequencing sample was made of peripheral blood. The chain is built from TRBV11-2 and TRBJ2-1, with D maybe TRBD2 (6 bases). The receptor was derived from a man aged 40-49 years with active or convalescent COVID-19. For the CDR3, the DNA is TGTGCCAGCAGCCGCCGACTAGATAAGCAGGATGAGCAGTTCTTC. It specifies CASSRRLDKQDEQFF.